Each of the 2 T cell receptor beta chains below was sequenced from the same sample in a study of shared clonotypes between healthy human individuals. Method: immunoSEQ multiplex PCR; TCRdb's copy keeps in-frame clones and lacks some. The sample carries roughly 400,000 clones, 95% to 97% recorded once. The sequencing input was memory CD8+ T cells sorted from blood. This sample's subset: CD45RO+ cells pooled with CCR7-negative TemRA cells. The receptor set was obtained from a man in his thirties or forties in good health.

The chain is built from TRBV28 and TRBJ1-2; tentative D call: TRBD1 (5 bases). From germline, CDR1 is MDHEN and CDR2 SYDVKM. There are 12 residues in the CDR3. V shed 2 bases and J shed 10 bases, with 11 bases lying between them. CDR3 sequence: CASSLTGGNYTF. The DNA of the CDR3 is TGTGCCAGCAGTTTAACCGGGGGGAACTACACCTTC.

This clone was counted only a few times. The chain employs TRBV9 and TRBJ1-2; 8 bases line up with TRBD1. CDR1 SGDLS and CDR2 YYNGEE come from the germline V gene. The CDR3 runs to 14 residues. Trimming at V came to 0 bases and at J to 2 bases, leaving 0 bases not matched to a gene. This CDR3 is CASSVGQGNYGYTF. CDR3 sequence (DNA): TGTGCCAGCAGCGTAGGACAGGGGAACTATGGCTACACCTTC.